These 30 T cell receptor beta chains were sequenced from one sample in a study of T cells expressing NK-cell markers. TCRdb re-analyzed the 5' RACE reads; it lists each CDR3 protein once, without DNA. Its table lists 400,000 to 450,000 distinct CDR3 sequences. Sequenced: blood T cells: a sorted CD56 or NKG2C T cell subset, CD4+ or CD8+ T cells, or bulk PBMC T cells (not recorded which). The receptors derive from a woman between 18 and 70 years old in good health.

The CDR3 reads CASSYRGAGNIQYF. The J gene is TRBJ2-4, the V gene TRBV6-5; TCRdb lists TRBD1, though no DNA is available to test this call. Germline V gene sequence: CDR1 MNHEY, CDR2 SVGAGI. This CDR3 comprises 14 residues.

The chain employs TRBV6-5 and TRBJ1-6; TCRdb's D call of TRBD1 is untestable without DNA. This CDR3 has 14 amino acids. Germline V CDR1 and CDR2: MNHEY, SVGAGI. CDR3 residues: CASSLTRGNSPLHF.

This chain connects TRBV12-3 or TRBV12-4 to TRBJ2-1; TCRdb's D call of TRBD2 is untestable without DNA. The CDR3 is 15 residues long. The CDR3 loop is CASRQGTSGNNEQFF.

The CDR3 sequence: CASSSGTGGYGYTF. This chain links TRBV9 with TRBJ1-2; TCRdb selects TRBD1, and the lack of DNA leaves this call unchecked. The CDR3 length is 14 residues. Per the germline V gene, CDR1 is SGDLS and CDR2 is YYNGEE.

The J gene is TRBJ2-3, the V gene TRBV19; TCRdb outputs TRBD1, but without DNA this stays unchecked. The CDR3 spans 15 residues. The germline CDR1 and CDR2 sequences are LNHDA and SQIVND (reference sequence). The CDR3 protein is CATPRGGHGADTQYF.

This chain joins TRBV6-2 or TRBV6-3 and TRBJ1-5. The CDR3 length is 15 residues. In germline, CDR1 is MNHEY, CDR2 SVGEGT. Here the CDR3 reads CASSYRLGAGQPQHF.

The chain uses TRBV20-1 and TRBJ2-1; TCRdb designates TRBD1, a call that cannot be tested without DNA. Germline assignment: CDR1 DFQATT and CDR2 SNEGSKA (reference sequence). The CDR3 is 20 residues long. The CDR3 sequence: CSARLQDLGTVFSYYNEQFF.

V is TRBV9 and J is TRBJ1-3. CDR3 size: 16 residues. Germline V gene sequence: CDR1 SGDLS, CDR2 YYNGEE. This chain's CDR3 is CASSHAGRDSGNTIYF.

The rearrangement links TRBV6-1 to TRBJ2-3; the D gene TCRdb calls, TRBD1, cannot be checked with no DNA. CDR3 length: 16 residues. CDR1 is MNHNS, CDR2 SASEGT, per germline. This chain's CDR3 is CASTYAPGTGTDTQYF.

CDR3 in amino acids: CASSLSGQTRSPLHF. The chain links TRBV7-2 to TRBJ1-6. CDR1 and CDR2 from the germline V gene are SGHTA and FQGNSA. The CDR3 totals 15 residues.

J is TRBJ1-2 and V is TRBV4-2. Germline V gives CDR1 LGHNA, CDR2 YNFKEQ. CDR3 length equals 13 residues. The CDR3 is CASRVTGTNGYTF.

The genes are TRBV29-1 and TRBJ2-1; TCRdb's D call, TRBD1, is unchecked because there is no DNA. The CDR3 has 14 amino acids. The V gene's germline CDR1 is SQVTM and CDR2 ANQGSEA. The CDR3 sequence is CSEAGTGDYNEQFF.

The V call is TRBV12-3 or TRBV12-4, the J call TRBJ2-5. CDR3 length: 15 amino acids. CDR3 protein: CASSLIWRIQETQYF.

The CDR3 sequence: CATSRGGQGALEAEQYF. J is TRBJ2-7 and V is TRBV15; TCRdb's D call of TRBD1 is untestable without DNA. The germline CDR1 and CDR2 sequences are LNHNV and YYDKDF (reference sequence). The CDR3 runs to 17 residues.

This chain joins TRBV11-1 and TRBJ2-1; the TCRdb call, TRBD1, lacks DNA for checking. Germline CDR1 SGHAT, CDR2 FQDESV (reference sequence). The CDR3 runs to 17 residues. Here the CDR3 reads CASSLRSPTGSYNEQFF.

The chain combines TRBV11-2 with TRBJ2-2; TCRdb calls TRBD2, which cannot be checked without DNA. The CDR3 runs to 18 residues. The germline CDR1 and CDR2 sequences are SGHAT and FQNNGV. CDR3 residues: CASSSSRLAGGGAGELFF.

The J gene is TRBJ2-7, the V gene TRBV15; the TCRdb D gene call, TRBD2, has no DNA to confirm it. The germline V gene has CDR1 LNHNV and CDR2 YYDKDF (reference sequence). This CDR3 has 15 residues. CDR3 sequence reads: CATRRASGGSYEQYF.

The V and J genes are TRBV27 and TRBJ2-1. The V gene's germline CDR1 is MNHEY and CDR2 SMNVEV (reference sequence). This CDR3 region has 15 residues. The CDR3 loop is CVSSLLLSSYNEQFF.

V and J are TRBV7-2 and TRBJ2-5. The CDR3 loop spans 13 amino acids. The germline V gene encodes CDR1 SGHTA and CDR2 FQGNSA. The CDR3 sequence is CASSLGRQETQYF.

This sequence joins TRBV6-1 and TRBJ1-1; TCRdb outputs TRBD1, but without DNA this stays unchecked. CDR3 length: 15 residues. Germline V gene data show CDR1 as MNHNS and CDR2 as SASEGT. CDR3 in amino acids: CASSGDSRGNTEAFF.

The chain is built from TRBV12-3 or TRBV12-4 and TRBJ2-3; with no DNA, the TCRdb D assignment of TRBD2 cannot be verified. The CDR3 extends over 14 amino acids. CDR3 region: CASTPGRATDTQYF.

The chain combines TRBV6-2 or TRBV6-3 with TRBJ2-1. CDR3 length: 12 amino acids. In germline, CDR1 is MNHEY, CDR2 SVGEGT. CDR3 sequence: CASEVGDNEQFF.

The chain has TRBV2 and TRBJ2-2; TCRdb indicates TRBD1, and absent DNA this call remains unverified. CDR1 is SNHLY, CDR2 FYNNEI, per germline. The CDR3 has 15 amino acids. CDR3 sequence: CASRWGSGTPGELFF.

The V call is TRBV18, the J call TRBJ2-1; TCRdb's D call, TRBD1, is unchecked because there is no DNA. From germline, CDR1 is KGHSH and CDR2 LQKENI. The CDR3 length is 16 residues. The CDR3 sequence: CASSLLISQGGNEQFF.

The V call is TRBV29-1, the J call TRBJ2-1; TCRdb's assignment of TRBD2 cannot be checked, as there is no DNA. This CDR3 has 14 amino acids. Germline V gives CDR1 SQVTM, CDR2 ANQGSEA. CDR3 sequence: CSVVGTPVGDEQFF.

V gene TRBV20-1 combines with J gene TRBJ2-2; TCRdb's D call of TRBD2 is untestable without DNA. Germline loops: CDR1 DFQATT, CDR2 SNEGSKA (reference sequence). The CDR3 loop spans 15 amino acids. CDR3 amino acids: CSAPLASTEVGELFF.

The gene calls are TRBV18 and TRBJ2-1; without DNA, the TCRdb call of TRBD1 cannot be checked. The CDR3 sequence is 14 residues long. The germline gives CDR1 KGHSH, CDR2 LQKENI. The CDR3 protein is CASTNRVTYNEQFF. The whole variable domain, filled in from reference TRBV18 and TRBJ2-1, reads NAGVMQNPRHLVRRRGQEARLRCSPMKGHSHVYWYRQLPEEGLKFMVYLQKENIIDESGMPKERFSAEFPKEGPSILRIQQVVRGDSAAYFCASTNRVTYNEQFFGPGTRLTVL.

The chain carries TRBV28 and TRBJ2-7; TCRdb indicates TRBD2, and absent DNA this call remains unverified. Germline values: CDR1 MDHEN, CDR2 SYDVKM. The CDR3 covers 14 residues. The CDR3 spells CASSSELAGYEQYF.

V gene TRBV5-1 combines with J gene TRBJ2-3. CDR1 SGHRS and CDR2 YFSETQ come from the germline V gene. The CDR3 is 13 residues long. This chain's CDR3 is CASSLESTDTQYF.

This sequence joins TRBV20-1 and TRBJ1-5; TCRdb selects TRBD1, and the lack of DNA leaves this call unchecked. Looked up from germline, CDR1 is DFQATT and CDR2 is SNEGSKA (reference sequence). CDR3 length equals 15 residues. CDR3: CSASPQGLGNQPQHF.